Below are 17 T cell receptor beta chains sequenced from a single sample in a study of blood T cell repertoires in COVID-19. Clones were read by immunoSEQ multiplex PCR, and TCRdb kept only the in-frame ones, dropping some. Here the sample spans about 140,000 clones, about 87% being singletons. The specimen was peripheral blood. These receptors came from a man aged 55 to 69 with active or convalescent COVID-19.

CDR3 in amino acids: CASSSGGYNSPLHF. DNA for the CDR3: TGTGCCAGCAGCTCAGGGGGATATAATTCACCCCTCCACTTT. The genes are TRBV11-2 and TRBJ1-6; 7 nucleotides match TRBD1. Trimming cost V 4 bases and J 4 bases; bases outside gene matches: 1. The length of the CDR3 is 14 residues. The germline gives CDR1 SGHAT, CDR2 FQNNGV.

The chain employs TRBV7-9 and TRBJ2-2; 10 bases align to TRBD2. There are 16 residues in the CDR3. The V gene end was trimmed by 7 bases and the J gene end by 4 bases; junction bases not matched to a gene: 9. Germline CDR1 reads SEHNR; CDR2 reads FQNEAQ (reference sequence). Written as DNA, the CDR3 is TGTGCCAGCATCCCGGCGGGACTAGCGAGCACCGGGGAGCTGTTTTTT. It encodes CASIPAGLASTGELFF. The full variable domain, with the rest looked up from reference TRBV7-9 and TRBJ2-2, is DTGVSQNPRHKITKRGQNVTFRCDPISEHNRLYWYRQTLGQGPEFLTYFQNEAQLEKSRLLSDRFSAERPKGSFSTLEIQRTEQGDSAMYLCASIPAGLASTGELFFGEGSRLTVL.

The chain couples TRBV19 to TRBJ1-1; the match to TRBD1 covers 7 bases. Trimming at V came to 4 bases and at J to 0 bases, leaving 5 bases not matched to a gene. Germline-derived CDR1 and CDR2 are LNHDA and SQIVND (reference sequence). The CDR3 covers 15 residues. The CDR3 loop is CASSSRQGLNTEAFF. DNA of the CDR3: TGTGCCAGTAGTAGTCGACAGGGCTTGAACACTGAAGCTTTCTTT. Full variable domain (remainder filled in from reference TRBV19 and TRBJ1-1): DGGITQSPKYLFRKEGQNVTLSCEQNLNHDAMYWYRQDPGQGLRLIYYSQIVNDFQKGDIAEGYSVSREKKESFPLTVTSAQKNPTAFYLCASSSRQGLNTEAFFGQGTRLTVV.

The rearrangement links TRBV24-1 to TRBJ2-6; 8 bases map to TRBD1. Germline V gene data show CDR1 as KGHDR and CDR2 as SFDVKD. Germline trimming cut 3 bases from V and 3 bases from J; bases unmatched to any gene: 6. This CDR3 comprises 17 residues. DNA of the CDR3: TGTGCCACCAGTGATCGGACAGGGCCTATTGGGGCCAACGTCCTGACTTTC. Translated: CATSDRTGPIGANVLTF.

This clone was counted a few times. The chain is built from TRBV7-9 and TRBJ1-2; D remains ambiguous. CDR1 SEHNR and CDR2 FQNEAQ come from the germline V gene (reference sequence). V was cut by 1 base and J by 6 bases, with 12 bases left in between. The CDR3 totals 14 residues. Here the CDR3 reads CASSLGYQRNGYTF. In nucleotides, the CDR3 is TGTGCCAGCAGCTTAGGGTACCAGAGGAATGGCTACACCTTC.

The V call is TRBV6-5, the J call TRBJ2-7; 7 positions match TRBD1. With V trimmed by 2 bases and J by 2 bases, 6 bases remained unmatched. The CDR3 contains 15 residues. CDR1 is MNHEY and CDR2 is SVGAGI in the germline V gene. Written as DNA, the CDR3 is TGTGCCAGCAGTTACAAGGGGGCCGCCGCCTACGAGCAGTACTTC. Its translation: CASSYKGAAAYEQYF.

This clone showed up just once. V usage is TRBV5-6 and J usage is TRBJ1-1, with D possibly matching TRBD1 (5 bases). Trimming shortened V by 0 bases and J by 3 bases, and 12 bases separated the two germline ends. Germline CDR1 SGHDT, CDR2 YYEEEE. This CDR3 has 15 amino acids. The CDR3 DNA reads as TGTGCCAGCAGCTTGGCCGGCAGGGTTTACACTGAAGCTTTCTTT. Translating it yields CASSLAGRVYTEAFF. The full variable domain, its missing parts supplied by reference TRBV5-6 and TRBJ1-1, is DAGVTQSPTHLIKTRGQQVTLRCSPKSGHDTVSWYQQALGQGPQFIFQYYEEEERQRGNFPDRFSGHQFPNYSSELNVNALLLGDSALYLCASSLAGRVYTEAFFGQGTRLTVV.

This clone was seen just once. V usage is TRBV30 and J usage is TRBJ1-2; D call uncertain. V was clipped by 0 bases and J by 8 bases, with 7 bases between them. In germline, CDR1 is GTSNPN, CDR2 SVGIG (reference sequence). The CDR3 has 11 residues. The CDR3 spells CAWSVLRGYTF. CDR3 nucleotide sequence: TGTGCCTGGAGTGTACTGAGGGGCTACACCTTC.

The chain is built from TRBV6-5 and TRBJ2-7; weak D call: TRBD2 (6 bases). The CDR3 has 14 amino acids. V shed 1 base and J shed 4 bases, with 11 bases lying between them. CDR1 MNHEY and CDR2 SVGAGI come from the germline V gene. The CDR3 DNA follows: TGTGCCAGCAGTTACTACGGGAGTGGTTACGAGCAGTACTTC. Translation gives CASSYYGSGYEQYF.

J is TRBJ1-4 and V is TRBV5-4; a possible D gene is TRBD1 (6 bases). The CDR3 is 17 residues long. Trimming left V 1 base short and J 5 bases short, with 18 bases between. Looked up from germline, CDR1 is SGHNT and CDR2 is YYREEE (reference sequence). DNA of the CDR3: TGTGCCAGCAGCTTGCGATCAGGGGCCCCGGTGAATGAAAAACTGTTTTTT. Translating it yields CASSLRSGAPVNEKLFF.

The V gene is TRBV2, the J gene TRBJ1-2; a possible D gene is TRBD1 (6 bases). The CDR3 runs to 14 residues. CDR1 SNHLY and CDR2 FYNNEI come from the germline V gene. Trimming pared 6 bases from V and 3 bases from J, leaving 14 bases between. The CDR3, as DNA: TGTGCCAGCAGGCTACAGGGCGGCCACTATGGCTACACCTTC. This encodes CASRLQGGHYGYTF.

The CDR3 reads CASSSSGDLSYEQYF. In DNA, the CDR3 is TGTGCCAGTAGTAGTTCAGGGGACCTCTCCTACGAGCAGTACTTC. This chain connects TRBV19 to TRBJ2-7; tentative D call: TRBD1 (6 bases). V was cut by 4 bases and J by 0 bases, with 13 bases left in between. This CDR3 spans 15 amino acids. Germline V gene sequence: CDR1 LNHDA, CDR2 SQIVND (reference sequence).

This chain uses TRBV19 with TRBJ2-7, with 8 bases fitting TRBD1. Germline lookup yields CDR1 LNHDA and CDR2 SQIVND (reference sequence). The length of the CDR3 is 15 residues. Losses at the gene ends were 5 bases for V and 3 bases for J; bases not matched to a gene: 9. The chain's CDR3 is CASSLQGTGDYEQYF. CDR3 bases: TGTGCCAGTAGTCTCCAGGGGACAGGAGACTACGAGCAGTACTTC.

J is TRBJ1-4 and V is TRBV12-3 or TRBV12-4; no clear D gene. The ends were cut back, 6 bases at V and 8 bases at J, with 7 bases in the middle. CDR3 length equals 11 residues. This CDR3 reads CASRHREKLFF. The CDR3 nucleotides read TGTGCCAGCAGGCACCGGGAAAAACTGTTTTTT.

The CDR3 bases are TGTGCCAGCAGTCCCCCCGCAGGGAGCAATCAGCCCCAGCATTTT. This codes for CASSPPAGSNQPQHF. The chain has TRBV28 and TRBJ1-5, with a tentative D call TRBD1 (5 bases). V was clipped by 5 bases and J by 1 base, with 12 bases between them. Germline loops: CDR1 MDHEN, CDR2 SYDVKM. This CDR3 region has 15 residues.

This clone was found once. This chain uses TRBV19 with TRBJ2-7; D call uncertain. With 1 base removed from V and 4 bases from J, the gap between germline ends came to 8 bases. CDR1 and CDR2 from the germline V gene are LNHDA and SQIVND (reference sequence). The CDR3 sequence is 13 residues long. The CDR3 sequence: CASSIAQAYEQYF. The CDR3 nucleotides read TGTGCCAGTAGTATAGCACAAGCGTACGAGCAGTACTTC.

This clone has a single count. The CDR3 reads CASTPDSYEQYF. CDR3 DNA: TGTGCCAGCACCCCCGACAGCTACGAGCAGTACTTC. The gene calls are TRBV12-3 or TRBV12-4 and TRBJ2-7, with D possibly matching TRBD1 (5 bases). The CDR3 length is 12 residues. V was cut by 7 bases and J by 3 bases, with 10 bases left in between.